This T cell receptor beta chain was sequenced during a study of blood T cell repertoires in COVID-19. The CDR3 totals 14 residues. Germline values: CDR1 SGHTA, CDR2 FQGNSA. V was clipped by 5 bases and J by 5 bases, with 12 bases between them. The data were produced by immunoSEQ multiplex PCR, yet TCRdb's version contains in-frame clones alone and is incomplete. Altogether 200,000 to 250,000 clones are present, 75% to 85% being singletons, with the ten largest covering about 8.9%. The receptor's source is a man in his forties or fifties with active or convalescent COVID-19. The chain has TRBV7-2 and TRBJ1-4; D gene unclear. Sequencing was performed on peripheral blood. The CDR3 DNA reads TGTGCCAGCAGCCCCCGGTCCCTAAATGAAAAACTGTTTTTT. It codes for CASSPRSLNEKLFF.